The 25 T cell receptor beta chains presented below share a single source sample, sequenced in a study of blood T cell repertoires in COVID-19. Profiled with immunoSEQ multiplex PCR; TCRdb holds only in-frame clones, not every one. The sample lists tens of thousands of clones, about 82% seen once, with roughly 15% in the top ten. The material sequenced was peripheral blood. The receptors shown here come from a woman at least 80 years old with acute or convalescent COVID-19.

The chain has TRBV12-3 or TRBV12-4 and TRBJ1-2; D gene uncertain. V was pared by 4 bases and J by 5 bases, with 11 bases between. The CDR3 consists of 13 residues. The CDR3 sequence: CASSYFRKYGYTF. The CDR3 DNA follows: TGTGCCAGCAGTTATTTCCGTAAATATGGCTACACCTTC.

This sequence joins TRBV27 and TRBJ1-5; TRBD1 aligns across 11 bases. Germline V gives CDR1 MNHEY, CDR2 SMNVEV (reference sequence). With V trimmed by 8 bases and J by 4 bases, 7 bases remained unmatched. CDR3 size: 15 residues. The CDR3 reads CASSGTGGFNQPQHF. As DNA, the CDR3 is TGTGCCAGCTCCGGGACAGGGGGATTTAATCAGCCCCAGCATTTT.

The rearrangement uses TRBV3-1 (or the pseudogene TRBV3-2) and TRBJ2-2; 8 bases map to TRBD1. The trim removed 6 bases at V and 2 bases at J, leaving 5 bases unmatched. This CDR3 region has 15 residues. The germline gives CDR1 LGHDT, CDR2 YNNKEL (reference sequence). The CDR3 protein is CASSHRGTNTGELFF. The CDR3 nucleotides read TGTGCCAGCAGTCACAGGGGGACCAACACCGGGGAGCTGTTTTTT.

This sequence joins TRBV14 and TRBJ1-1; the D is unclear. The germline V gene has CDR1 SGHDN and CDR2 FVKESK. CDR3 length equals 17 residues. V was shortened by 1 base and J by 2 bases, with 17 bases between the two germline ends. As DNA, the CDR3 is TGTGCCAGCAGCCAAGTGCTTAGTCTGAATCTAAACACTGAAGCTTTCTTT. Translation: CASSQVLSLNLNTEAFF.

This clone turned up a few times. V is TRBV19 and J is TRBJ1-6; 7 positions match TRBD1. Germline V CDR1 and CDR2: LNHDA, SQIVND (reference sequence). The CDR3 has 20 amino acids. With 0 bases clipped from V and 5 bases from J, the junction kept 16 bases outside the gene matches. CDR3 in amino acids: CASSIDPWWGQTGNNSPLHF. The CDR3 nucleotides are TGTGCCAGTAGTATAGATCCTTGGTGGGGACAGACTGGAAATAATTCACCCCTCCACTTT.

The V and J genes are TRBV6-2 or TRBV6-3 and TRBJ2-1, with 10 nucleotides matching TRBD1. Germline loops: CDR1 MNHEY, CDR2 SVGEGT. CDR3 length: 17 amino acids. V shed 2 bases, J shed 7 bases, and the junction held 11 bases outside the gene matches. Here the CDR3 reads CASSYKRPGTGENEQFF. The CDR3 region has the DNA TGTGCCAGCAGTTACAAGCGCCCCGGGACAGGGGAAAATGAGCAGTTCTTC.

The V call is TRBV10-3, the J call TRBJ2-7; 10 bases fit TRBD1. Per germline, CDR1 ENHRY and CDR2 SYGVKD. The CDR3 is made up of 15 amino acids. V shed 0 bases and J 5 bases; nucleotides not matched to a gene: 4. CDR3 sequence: CAISESLGTGDEQYF. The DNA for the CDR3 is TGTGCCATCAGTGAGTCGCTGGGGACAGGGGACGAGCAGTACTTC.

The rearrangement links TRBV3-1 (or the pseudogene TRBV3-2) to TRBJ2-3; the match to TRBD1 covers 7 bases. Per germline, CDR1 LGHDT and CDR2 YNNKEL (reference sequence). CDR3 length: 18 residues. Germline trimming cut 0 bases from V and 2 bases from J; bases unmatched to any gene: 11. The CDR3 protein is CASSQDRGTGAYTDTQYF. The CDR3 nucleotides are TGTGCCAGCAGCCAAGATAGGGGAACAGGGGCCTACACAGATACGCAGTATTTT.

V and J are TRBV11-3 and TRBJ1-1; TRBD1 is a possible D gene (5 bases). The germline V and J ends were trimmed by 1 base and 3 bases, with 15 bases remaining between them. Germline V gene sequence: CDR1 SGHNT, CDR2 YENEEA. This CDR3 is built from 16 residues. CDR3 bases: TGTGCCAGCAGCTTAGGGACCAGGGTATCGGACACTGAAGCTTTCTTT. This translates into CASSLGTRVSDTEAFF.

CDR3 sequence reads: CASSFSDGLSQPQHF. DNA for the CDR3: TGTGCCAGCAGCTTTTCCGACGGACTTTCTCAGCCCCAGCATTTT. The V gene is TRBV7-8, the J gene TRBJ1-5, with unresolved D. V lost 3 bases and J lost 6, with 15 bases in between. Germline V gives CDR1 SGHVS, CDR2 FQNEAQ. The CDR3 is 15 residues long.

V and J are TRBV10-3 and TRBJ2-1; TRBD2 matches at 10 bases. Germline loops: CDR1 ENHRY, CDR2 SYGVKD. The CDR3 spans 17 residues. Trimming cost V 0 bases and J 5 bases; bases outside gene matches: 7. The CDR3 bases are TGTGCCATCAGTGAGTCTCCCACTAGCGGGGCCAACAATGAGCAGTTCTTC. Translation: CAISESPTSGANNEQFF.

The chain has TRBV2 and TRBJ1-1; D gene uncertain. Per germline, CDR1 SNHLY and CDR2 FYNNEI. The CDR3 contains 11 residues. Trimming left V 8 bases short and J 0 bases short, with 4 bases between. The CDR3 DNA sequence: TGTGCCAGCCATCTGAACACTGAAGCTTTCTTT. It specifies CASHLNTEAFF.

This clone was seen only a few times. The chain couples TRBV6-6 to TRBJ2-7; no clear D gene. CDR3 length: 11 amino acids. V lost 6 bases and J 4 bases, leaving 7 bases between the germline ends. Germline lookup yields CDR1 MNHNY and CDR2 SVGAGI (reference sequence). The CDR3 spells CASSPRYEQYF. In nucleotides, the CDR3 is TGTGCCAGCAGCCCGAGATACGAGCAGTACTTC.

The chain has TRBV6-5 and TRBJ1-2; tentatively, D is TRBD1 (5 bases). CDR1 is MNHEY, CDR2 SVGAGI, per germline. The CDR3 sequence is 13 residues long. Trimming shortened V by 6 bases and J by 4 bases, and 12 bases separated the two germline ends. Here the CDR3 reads CASRMTEGYGYTF. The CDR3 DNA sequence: TGTGCCAGCAGGATGACAGAAGGCTATGGCTACACCTTC.

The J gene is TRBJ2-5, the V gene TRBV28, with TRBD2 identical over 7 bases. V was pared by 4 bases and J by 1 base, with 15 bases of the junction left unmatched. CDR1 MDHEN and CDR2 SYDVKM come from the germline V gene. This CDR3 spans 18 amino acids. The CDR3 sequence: CASSSLTGSGGLQETQYF. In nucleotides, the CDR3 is TGTGCCAGCAGTTCACTTACGGGTTCGGGGGGTCTCCAAGAGACCCAGTACTTC.

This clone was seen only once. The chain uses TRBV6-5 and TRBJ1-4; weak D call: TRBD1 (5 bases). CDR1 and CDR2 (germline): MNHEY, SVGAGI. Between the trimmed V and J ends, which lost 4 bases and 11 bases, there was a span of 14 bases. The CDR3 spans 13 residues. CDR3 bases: TGTGCCAGCAGTTCGGAACAAGGGGTTAAACTGTTTTTT. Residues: CASSSEQGVKLFF.

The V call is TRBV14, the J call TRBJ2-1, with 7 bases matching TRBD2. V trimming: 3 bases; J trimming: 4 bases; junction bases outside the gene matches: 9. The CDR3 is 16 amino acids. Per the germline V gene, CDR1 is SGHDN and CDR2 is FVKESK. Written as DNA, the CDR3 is TGTGCCAGCAGCCATCTGTCGGGGGGTCGGTACAATGAGCAGTTCTTC. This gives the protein CASSHLSGGRYNEQFF.

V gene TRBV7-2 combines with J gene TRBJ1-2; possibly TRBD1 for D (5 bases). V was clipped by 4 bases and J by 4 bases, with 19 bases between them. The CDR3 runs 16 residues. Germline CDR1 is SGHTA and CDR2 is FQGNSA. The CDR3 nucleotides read TGTGCCAGCAGCTCCCAGCCCGGCAGGGAAAGCTATGGCTACACCTTC. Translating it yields CASSSQPGRESYGYTF.

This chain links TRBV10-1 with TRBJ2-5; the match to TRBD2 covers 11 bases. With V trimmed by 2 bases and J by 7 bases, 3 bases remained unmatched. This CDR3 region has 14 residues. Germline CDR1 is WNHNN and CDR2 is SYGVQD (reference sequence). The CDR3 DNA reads TGCGCCAGCAGTGAGGGGACTAGCGGCGGGACCCAGTACTTC. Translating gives CASSEGTSGGTQYF.

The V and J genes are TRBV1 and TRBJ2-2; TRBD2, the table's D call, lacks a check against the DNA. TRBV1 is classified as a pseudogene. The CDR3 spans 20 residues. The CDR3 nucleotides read TGCACCAGCAGCCCCCAAAAGTTACAAAGCGGGGGGGCGAACACCGGGGAGCTGTTTTTT. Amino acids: CTSSPQKLQSGGANTGELFF.

The CDR3 nucleotides read TGCAGCGCCAAGACAGGGCGGGTTGGAGAAGCCACTGAAGCTTTCTTT. Amino acid sequence: CSAKTGRVGEATEAFF. This chain connects TRBV29-1 to TRBJ1-1; 7 positions agree with TRBD1. The V gene's germline CDR1 is SQVTM and CDR2 ANQGSEA. The CDR3 is 16 amino acids. Trimming at V came to 7 bases and at J to 4 bases, leaving 18 bases not matched to a gene.

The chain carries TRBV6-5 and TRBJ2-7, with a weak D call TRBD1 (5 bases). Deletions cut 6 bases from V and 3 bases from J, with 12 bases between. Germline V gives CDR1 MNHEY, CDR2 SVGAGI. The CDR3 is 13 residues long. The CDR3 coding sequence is TGTGCCAGCAGCGTGGGGCCTTTCTACGAGCAGTACTTC. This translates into CASSVGPFYEQYF.

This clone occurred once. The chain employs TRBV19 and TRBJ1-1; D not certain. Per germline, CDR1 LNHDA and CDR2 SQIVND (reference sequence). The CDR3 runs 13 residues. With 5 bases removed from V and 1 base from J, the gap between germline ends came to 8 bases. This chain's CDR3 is CASSGNRNTEAFF. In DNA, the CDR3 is TGTGCCAGTAGTGGAAACAGGAACACTGAAGCTTTCTTT.

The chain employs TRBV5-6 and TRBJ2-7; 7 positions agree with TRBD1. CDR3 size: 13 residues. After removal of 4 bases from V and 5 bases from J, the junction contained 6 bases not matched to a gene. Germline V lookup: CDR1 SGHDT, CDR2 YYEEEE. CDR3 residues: CASSLTGDHEQYF. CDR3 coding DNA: TGTGCCAGCAGCCTAACAGGGGACCACGAGCAGTACTTC.

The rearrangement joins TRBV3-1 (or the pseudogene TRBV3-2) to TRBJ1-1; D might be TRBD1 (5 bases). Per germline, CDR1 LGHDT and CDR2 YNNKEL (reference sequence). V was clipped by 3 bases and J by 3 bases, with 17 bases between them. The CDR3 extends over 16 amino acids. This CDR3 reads CASSHSGGRDDTEAFF. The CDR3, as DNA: TGTGCCAGCAGCCATTCCGGGGGACGGGACGACACTGAAGCTTTCTTT.